Listed below are T cell receptor beta chains from one sample, sequenced in a study of cytotoxic CD8 clonotypes in ibrutinib-treated CLL. This table comes from immunoSEQ multiplex PCR, and its TCRdb copy is limited to in-frame clones, with some not included. The sample records some 200,000 clones, roughly three quarters being singletons. The specimen was PBMCs, collected after 12 months of ibrutinib treatment. The receptors originated from a human donor with chronic lymphocytic leukemia. The CDR3 runs from the conserved cysteine through the conserved F or W. A D gene is named only where the DNA matches it firmly. Clone size is stated in some rows and not others, as once, few, many or a class when expanded.

D	J	V	size	CDR3	DNA
-	TRBJ2-7	TRBV6-6	-	CASSSSDLSYEQYF	TGTGCCAGCAGTTCCTCGGACCTGAGCTACGAGCAGTACTTC
TRBD1	TRBJ2-7	TRBV5-5	-	CASSPAGTASYEQYF	TGTGCCAGCAGCCCCGCCGGGACAGCCTCCTACGAGCAGTACTTC
TRBD2	TRBJ2-7	TRBV5-1	-	CASSPTSANSYEQYF	TGCGCCAGCAGCCCAACTAGCGCGAACTCCTACGAGCAGTACTTC
-	TRBJ1-2	TRBV28	few	CASSLQQSYGYTF	TGTGCCAGCAGTTTACAACAGAGCTATGGCTACACCTTC
TRBD1	TRBJ1-2	TRBV4-2	-	CASSHTRQGVYGYTF	TGTGCCAGCAGCCACACGAGACAGGGGGTCTATGGCTACACCTTC
-	TRBJ1-5	TRBV27	-	CASSPTGYQPQHF	TGTGCCAGCAGTCCCACAGGGTATCAGCCCCAGCATTTT
TRBD2	TRBJ2-7	TRBV18	once	CASSPPSGSSQEQYF	TGTGCCAGCTCACCACCTAGCGGGAGTTCTCAGGAGCAGTACTTC
-	TRBJ2-7	TRBV4-1	-	CASSQAGAGGYEQYF	TGCGCCAGCAGCCAAGCCGGGGCAGGGGGGTACGAGCAGTACTTC
TRBD1	TRBJ2-1	TRBV7-9	-	CASSTGEEQFF	TGTGCCAGCAGCACAGGGGAGGAGCAGTTCTTC
-	TRBJ1-1	TRBV14	-	CASSPGGPKAFF	TGTGCCAGCAGCCCGGGGGGCCCTAAAGCTTTCTTT
-	TRBJ1-5	TRBV19	-	CASTRGRNSNQPQHF	TGTGCCAGTACCCGGGGGCGGAATAGCAATCAGCCCCAGCATTTT
-	TRBJ1-5	TRBV7-2	-	CASSPRGNQPQHF	TGTGCCAGCAGCCCCCGGGGCAATCAGCCCCAGCATTTT
-	TRBJ1-5	TRBV9	many	CASSSGQLSNQPQHF	TGTGCCAGCAGCTCAGGACAGCTTAGCAATCAGCCCCAGCATTTT
-	TRBJ2-7	TRBV27	-	CASRLGASYEQYF	TGTGCCAGCAGGCTAGGGGCGTCCTACGAGCAGTACTTC
TRBD1	TRBJ2-7	TRBV18	-	CASSAYAGQGAGEQYF	TGTGCCAGCTCAGCTTACGCCGGACAGGGGGCAGGCGAGCAGTACTTC
-	TRBJ1-1	TRBV4-1	-	CASSQTQGKNTEAFF	TGCGCCAGCAGCCAGACACAGGGAAAGAACACTGAAGCTTTCTTT
TRBD2	TRBJ2-1	TRBV11-3	-	CASSTGGTSSNNEQFF	TGTGCCAGCAGCACAGGAGGGACTAGCTCCAACAATGAGCAGTTCTTC
TRBD1	TRBJ2-3	TRBV18	-	CASSPQGGTSTDTQYF	TGTGCCAGCTCCCCACAGGGGGGAACTAGCACAGATACGCAGTATTTT
-	TRBJ2-7	TRBV7-6	-	CASSLAGGTYEQYF	TGTGCCAGCAGCTTAGCGGGGGGAACCTACGAGCAGTACTTC
-	TRBJ2-3	TRBV20-1	-	CSHVGEDTQYF	TGCAGCCACGTTGGGGAAGATACGCAGTATTTT
-	TRBJ2-1	TRBV10-1	few	CASSEYNEQFF	TGCGCCAGCAGTGAGTACAATGAGCAGTTCTTC
-	TRBJ2-1	TRBV6-5	-	CASSRESSYNEQFF	TGTGCCAGCAGCCGGGAGAGCTCCTACAATGAGCAGTTCTTC
-	TRBJ1-1	TRBV9	-	CASSVGGRAIWDTEAFF	TGTGCCAGCAGCGTAGGTGGTAGGGCCATCTGGGACACTGAAGCTTTCTTT
TRBD1	TRBJ1-4	TRBV5-1	-	CASSPDRDGEKLFF	TGCGCCAGCAGCCCGGACAGGGATGGCGAAAAACTGTTTTTT
-	TRBJ1-2	TRBV6-5	few	CASSYGDRIYGYTF	TGTGCCAGCAGTTACGGGGACCGAATCTATGGCTACACCTTC
TRBD1	TRBJ1-1	TRBV6-1	once	CASSGWTGNTEAFF	TGTGCCAGCAGTGGATGGACAGGCAACACTGAAGCTTTCTTT
TRBD2	TRBJ2-5	TRBV19	-	CASSTHRRGTSGETQYF	TGTGCCAGTAGTACCCACCGCAGGGGGACTAGCGGCGAGACCCAGTACTTC
-	TRBJ2-7	TRBV27	-	CASSLRVPRDEQYF	TGTGCCAGCAGTTTGAGGGTCCCTAGGGACGAGCAGTACTTC
-	TRBJ1-2	TRBV19	few	CASSMEPNYGYTF	TGTGCCAGTAGTATGGAGCCCAACTATGGCTACACCTTC
-	TRBJ1-2	TRBV7-2	-	CASSLLWANYGYTF	TGTGCCAGCAGCTTACTTTGGGCTAACTATGGCTACACCTTC
-	TRBJ2-7	TRBV6-5	once	CASSYSRTASYEQYF	TGTGCCAGCAGTTACTCTCGGACAGCCTCCTACGAGCAGTACTTC
TRBD2	TRBJ2-3	TRBV7-8	-	CASSTIAGGRTDTQYF	TGTGCCAGCAGCACTATAGCGGGGGGCCGAACAGATACGCAGTATTTT
TRBD1	TRBJ1-2	TRBV5-1	-	CASSKTGGGYGYTF	TGCGCCAGCAGCAAGACAGGGGGCGGCTATGGCTACACCTTC
TRBD2	TRBJ2-3	TRBV10-2	few	CASSALAGVTDTQYF	TGCGCCAGCAGTGCCCTAGCGGGAGTCACAGATACGCAGTATTTT
TRBD1	TRBJ1-5	TRBV18	-	CASSPGTASNYPQHF	TGTGCCAGCTCACCAGGGACAGCCTCTAATTACCCCCAGCATTTT
TRBD1	TRBJ2-7	TRBV27	-	CASRPRGRVEQYF	TGTGCCAGCAGGCCCAGGGGGCGGGTCGAGCAGTACTTC
-	TRBJ2-7	TRBV5-4	few	CASSLGGQRSTYEQYF	TGTGCCAGCAGCTTGGGCGGACAGAGGTCAACCTACGAGCAGTACTTC
TRBD1	TRBJ1-2	TRBV2	-	CASRGWTGINGYTF	TGTGCCAGCAGGGGCTGGACAGGGATAAACGGCTACACCTTC